This note documents a single T cell receptor (beta chain) sequence. Its antigen is as yet unknown. Antigen-specific CD4+ T cell clonotypes were called by their expansion after viral peptide-pool culture in ViraFEST. Following 10 days of culture, CD4+ T cells were isolated. Either the BNT162b2 or mRNA-1273 vaccine was given to participants in two doses. Nucleocapsid antibody tests were negative, and the vaccine recipients had no prior SARS-CoV-2 infection. Over 1.5 million PBMC per well were cultured with around 10 IU/ml IL-2 and roughly 10 ug/ml peptides. Days 3 and 7 were when half the medium was replaced with IL-2 medium. The V gene's germline CDR1 is SGHRS and CDR2 YFSETQ. Trimming took off 0 bases at V and 5 bases at J, with 8 bases between the two ends. The CDR3 runs to 14 residues. The data were obtained in a study of vaccination effects on CD4 cells after COVID-19. Findings and caveats of the study: Few convalescent patients were included, and no early post-infection timepoints were sampled.

The data were produced by immunoSEQ multiplex PCR, yet TCRdb's version contains in-frame clones alone and is incomplete. The table lists tens of thousands of clones, about 80% of them singletons. This rearrangement joins TRBV5-1 to TRBJ2-2, with D possibly matching TRBD2 (5 bases). The sequenced sample was CD4+ T cells from PBMCs cultured with HCoV-OC43 spike peptides, obtained after COVID-19 vaccination. Stated subset: HCoV-OC43 spike overlapping peptide pool stimulation. The sequence was collected from a human donor who received a COVID-19 vaccine. CDR3 bases: TGCGCCAGCAGCTTGGCGGGAAGGACCGGGGAGCTGTTTTTT. Its protein product is CASSLAGRTGELFF. Together with reference TRBV5-1 and TRBJ2-2, the CDR3 gives the full variable domain: KAGVTQTPRYLIKTRGQQVTLSCSPISGHRSVSWYQQTPGQGLQFLFEYFSETQRNKGNFPGRFSGRQFSNSRSEMNVSTLELGDSALYLCASSLAGRTGELFFGEGSRLTVL.